This is a list of T cell receptor beta chains from one sample in a study of liver allograft versus peripheral blood T cells. MiXCR was run by TCRdb on the reads, yielding one entry per CDR3 protein. The profile shows 6,200 or so distinct CDR3 sequences, around 15% of them singletons. The receptors come from a human patient who had a liver transplant. Part of the T cell pool may stem from the graft donor. The CDR3 runs from the conserved cysteine through the conserved F or W. A D gene is named only where the DNA matches it firmly. Rows give clone size only sometimes, using once, few, many, or a class for an expanded clone.

medium-sized	TRBD1	TRBV30	TRBJ2-3	CAWSVGYRGVPDTQYF	TGTGCCTGGAGTGTAGGGTACAGGGGAGTCCCAGATACGCAGTATTTT
.	TRBD1	TRBV7-9	TRBJ1-4	CASSLGTGDEKLFF	TGTGCCAGCAGCCTCGGGACAGGGGATGAAAAACTGTTTTTT
.	TRBD1	TRBV14	TRBJ2-7	CASSQLEQGAYEQYF	TGTGCCAGCAGCCAATTGGAGCAGGGGGCTTACGAGCAGTACTTC
medium-sized	TRBD2	TRBV6-5	TRBJ2-7	CASRPSGREWSEQYF	TGTGCCAGCAGACCTAGCGGGAGGGAGTGGTCCGAGCAGTACTTC
.	.	TRBV14	TRBJ2-7	CASSQAVEQYF	TGTGCCAGCAGCCAAGCCGTAGAGCAGTACTTC
medium-sized	.	TRBV6-1	TRBJ1-1	CASSAPGGGGNTEAFF	TGTGCCAGCAGTGCCCCGGGGGGTGGGGGGAACACTGAAGCTTTCTTT
medium-sized	.	TRBV28	TRBJ1-1	CASREVNTEAFF	TGTGCCAGCAGAGAAGTAAACACTGAAGCTTTCTTT
medium-sized	TRBD1	TRBV6-1	TRBJ2-1	CASSGQGGNEQFF	TGTGCCAGCAGCGGACAGGGTGGCAATGAGCAGTTCTTC
few	TRBD2	TRBV20-1	TRBJ2-7	CSAPPGPGRHEQYF	TGCAGTGCGCCTCCGGGACCCGGGAGGCACGAGCAGTACTTC
.	TRBD2	TRBV12-3/TRBV12-4	TRBJ2-7	CASSLAPSGGREQYF	TGTGCCAGCAGTTTAGCGCCTAGCGGGGGTCGCGAGCAGTACTTC
medium-sized	TRBD1	TRBV20-1	TRBJ1-6	CSAPPGTGVGNSPLHF	TGCAGTGCACCGCCCGGGACAGGGGTGGGCAATTCACCCCTCCACTTT
few	TRBD2	TRBV20-1	TRBJ2-5	CSARRGGGQETQYF	TGCAGTGCTCGCCGAGGCGGGGGGCAAGAGACCCAGTACTTC
medium-sized	.	TRBV6-1	TRBJ1-3	CASINRGQSSGNTIYF	TGTGCCAGCATTAACCGTGGGCAGAGCTCTGGAAACACCATATATTTT
many	TRBD2	TRBV30	TRBJ2-2	CAWSGLAGGAGELFF	TGTGCCTGGTCTGGGCTAGCGGGAGGGGCGGGGGAGCTGTTTTTT
many	.	TRBV7-9	TRBJ1-2	CASSADGNGYTF	TGTGCCAGCAGCGCCGACGGAAATGGCTACACCTTC
medium-sized	.	TRBV6-2/TRBV6-3	TRBJ2-7	CASSYSNGAEYF	TGTGCCAGCAGTTACTCCAATGGTGCTGAGTACTTC
many	TRBD1	TRBV10-1	TRBJ2-1	CASSDPVGDRSYNEQFF	TGCGCCAGCAGTGACCCCGTGGGGGACAGGTCCTACAATGAGCAGTTCTTC
medium-sized	.	TRBV6-6	TRBJ1-5	CASSAGTENQPQHF	TGTGCCAGCAGTGCGGGAACAGAGAATCAGCCCCAGCATTTT
.	.	TRBV7-2	TRBJ2-3	CASSLGSEGTQYF	TGTGCCAGCAGCTTAGGGAGCGAAGGTACGCAGTATTTT
.	TRBD2	TRBV12-3/TRBV12-4	TRBJ2-2	CASSKGLANTGELFF	TGTGCCAGCAGTAAGGGACTAGCGAACACCGGGGAGCTGTTTTTT
medium-sized	TRBD1	TRBV6-2/TRBV6-3	TRBJ1-2	CASVPGTEHFYGYTF	TGTGCCAGCGTCCCTGGGACAGAGCATTTCTATGGCTACACCTTC
.	.	TRBV7-9	TRBJ2-1	CASSLRSARGNYEQFF	TGTGCCAGCAGCTTAAGGTCTGCCCGGGGCAACTATGAGCAGTTCTTC